This TCR beta chain was recovered during a study of T cells expressing NK-cell markers. Study as a whole: CD3+CD56+NKG2C+, CD3+CD56+NKG2C- and CD3+CD56-NKG2C+ T cells, once sorted, supplied the TCR beta repertoires.

TCRdb re-called the 5' RACE reads and gives one entry per CDR3 protein, without DNA. The table counts 350,000 to 450,000 distinct CDR3 sequences; roughly 5.5% lies in the top ten. The TCR was taken from a man aged 18-75 years in good health. Sample: blood T cells: a sorted CD56 or NKG2C T cell subset, CD4+ or CD8+ T cells, or bulk PBMC T cells (not recorded which).

The CDR3 loop reads CASSLAGGMNTEAFF. The chain joins TRBV5-5 to TRBJ1-1; TCRdb reports TRBD1, a call that lacks DNA to check it against. The germline V gene has CDR1 SGHKS and CDR2 YYEKEE (reference sequence). The CDR3 covers 15 residues.